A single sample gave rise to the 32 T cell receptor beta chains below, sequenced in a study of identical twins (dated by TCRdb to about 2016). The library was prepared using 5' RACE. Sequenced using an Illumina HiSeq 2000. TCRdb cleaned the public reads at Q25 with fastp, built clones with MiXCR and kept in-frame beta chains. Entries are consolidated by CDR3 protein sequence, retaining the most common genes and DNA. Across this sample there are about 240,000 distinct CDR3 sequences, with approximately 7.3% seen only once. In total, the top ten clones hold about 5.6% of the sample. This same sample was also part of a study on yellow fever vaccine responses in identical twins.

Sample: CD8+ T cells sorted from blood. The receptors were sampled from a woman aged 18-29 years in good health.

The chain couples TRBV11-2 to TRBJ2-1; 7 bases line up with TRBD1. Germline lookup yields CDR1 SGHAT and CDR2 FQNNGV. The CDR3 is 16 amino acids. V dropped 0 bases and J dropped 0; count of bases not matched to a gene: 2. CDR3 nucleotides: TGTGCCAGCAGCTTAGAGGGACAGAGCTCCTACAATGAGCAGTTCTTC. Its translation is CASSLEGQSSYNEQFF.

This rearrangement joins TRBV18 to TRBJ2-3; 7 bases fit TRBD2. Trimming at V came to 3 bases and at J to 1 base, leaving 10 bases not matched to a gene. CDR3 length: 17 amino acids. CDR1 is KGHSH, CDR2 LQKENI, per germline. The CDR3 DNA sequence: TGTGCCAGCTCACCGCTGTCCCCTGGGGGGGGCACAGATACGCAGTATTTT. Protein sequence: CASSPLSPGGGTDTQYF.

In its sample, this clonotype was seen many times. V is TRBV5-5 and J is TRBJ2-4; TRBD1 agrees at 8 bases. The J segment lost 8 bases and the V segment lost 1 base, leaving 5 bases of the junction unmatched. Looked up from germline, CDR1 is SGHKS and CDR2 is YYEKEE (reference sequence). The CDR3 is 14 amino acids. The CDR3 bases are TGTGCCAGCAGCTTGAACCAGGGGGCACACATTCAGTACTTC. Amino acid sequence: CASSLNQGAHIQYF. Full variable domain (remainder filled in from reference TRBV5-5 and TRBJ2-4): DAGVTQSPTHLIKTRGQQVTLRCSPISGHKSVSWYQQVLGQGPQFIFQYYEKEERGRGNFPDRFSARQFPNYSSELNVNALLLGDSALYLCASSLNQGAHIQYFGAGTRLSVL.

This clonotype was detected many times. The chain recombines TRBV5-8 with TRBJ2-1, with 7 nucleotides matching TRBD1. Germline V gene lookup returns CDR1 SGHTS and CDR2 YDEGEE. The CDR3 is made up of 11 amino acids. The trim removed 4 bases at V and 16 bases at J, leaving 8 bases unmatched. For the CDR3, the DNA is TGTGCCAGCAGCCCCGGGACAGTCCGATTCTTC. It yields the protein CASSPGTVRFF.

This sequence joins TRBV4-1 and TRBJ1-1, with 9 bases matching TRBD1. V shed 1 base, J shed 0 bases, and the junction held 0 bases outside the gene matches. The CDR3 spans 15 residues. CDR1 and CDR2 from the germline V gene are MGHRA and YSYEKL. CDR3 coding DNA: TGCGCCAGCAGCCAAGGACAGGGGGTGAACACTGAAGCTTTCTTT. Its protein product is CASSQGQGVNTEAFF.

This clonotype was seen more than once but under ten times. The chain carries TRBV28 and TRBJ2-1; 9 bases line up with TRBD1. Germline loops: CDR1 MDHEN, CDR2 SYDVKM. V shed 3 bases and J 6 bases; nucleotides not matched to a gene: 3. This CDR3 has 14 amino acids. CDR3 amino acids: CASSLRDRANEQFF. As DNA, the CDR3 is TGTGCCAGCAGTTTGCGGGACAGGGCCAATGAGCAGTTCTTC.

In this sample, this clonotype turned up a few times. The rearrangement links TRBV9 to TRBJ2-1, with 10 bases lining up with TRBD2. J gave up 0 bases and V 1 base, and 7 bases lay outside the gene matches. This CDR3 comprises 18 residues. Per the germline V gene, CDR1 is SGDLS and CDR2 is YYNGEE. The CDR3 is CASSVRGLAGDSYNEQFF. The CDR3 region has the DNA TGTGCCAGCAGCGTACGGGGTCTAGCGGGGGACTCCTACAATGAGCAGTTCTTC.

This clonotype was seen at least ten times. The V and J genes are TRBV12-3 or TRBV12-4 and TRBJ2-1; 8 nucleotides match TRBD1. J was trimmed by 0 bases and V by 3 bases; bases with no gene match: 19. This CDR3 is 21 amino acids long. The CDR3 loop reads CASSFGTGNRDFLVSYNEQFF. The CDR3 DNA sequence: TGTGCCAGCAGTTTCGGGACAGGCAACCGGGACTTTCTCGTCTCCTACAATGAGCAGTTCTTC.

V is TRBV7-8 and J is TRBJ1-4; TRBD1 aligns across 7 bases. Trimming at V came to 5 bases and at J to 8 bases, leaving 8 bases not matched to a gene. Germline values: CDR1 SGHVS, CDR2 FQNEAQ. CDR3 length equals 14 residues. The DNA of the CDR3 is TGTGCCAGCAGCGCAAGGGGGCGAGGGGAAAAACTGTTTTTT. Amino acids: CASSARGRGEKLFF.

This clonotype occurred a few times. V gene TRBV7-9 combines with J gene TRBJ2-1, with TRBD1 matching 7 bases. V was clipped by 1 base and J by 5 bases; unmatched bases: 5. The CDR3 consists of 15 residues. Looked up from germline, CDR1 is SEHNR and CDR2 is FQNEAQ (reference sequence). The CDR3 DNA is TGTGCCAGCAGCTTAGTGACAGGGTACCACAATGAGCAGTTCTTC. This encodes CASSLVTGYHNEQFF.

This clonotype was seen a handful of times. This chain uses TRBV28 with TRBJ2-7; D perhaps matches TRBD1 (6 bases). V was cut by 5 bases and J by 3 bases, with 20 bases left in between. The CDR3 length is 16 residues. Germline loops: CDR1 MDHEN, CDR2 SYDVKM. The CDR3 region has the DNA TGTGCCAGCAGTGCCCCTACGGGACACCCCCTCTACGAGCAGTACTTC. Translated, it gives CASSAPTGHPLYEQYF.

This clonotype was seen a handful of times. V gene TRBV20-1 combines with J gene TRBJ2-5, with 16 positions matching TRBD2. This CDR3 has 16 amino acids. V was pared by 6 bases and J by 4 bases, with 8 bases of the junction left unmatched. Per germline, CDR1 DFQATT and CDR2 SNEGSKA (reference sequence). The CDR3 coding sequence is TGCAGTGCCGGAGGGACTAGCGGGAGGGATTCAGAGACCCAGTACTTC. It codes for CSAGGTSGRDSETQYF.

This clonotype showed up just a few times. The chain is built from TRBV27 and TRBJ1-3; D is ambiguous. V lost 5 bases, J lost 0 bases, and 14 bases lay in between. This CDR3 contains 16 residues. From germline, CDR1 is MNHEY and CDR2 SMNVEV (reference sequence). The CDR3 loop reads CASSPPSDYSGNTIYF. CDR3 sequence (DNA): TGTGCCAGCAGTCCACCTTCGGACTACTCTGGAAACACCATATATTTT.

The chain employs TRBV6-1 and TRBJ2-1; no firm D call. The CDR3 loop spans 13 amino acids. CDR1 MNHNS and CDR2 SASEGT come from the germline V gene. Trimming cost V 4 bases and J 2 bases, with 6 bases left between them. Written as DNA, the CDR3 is TGTGCCAGCAGTGCAAACACCTACAATGAGCAGTTCTTC. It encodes CASSANTYNEQFF.

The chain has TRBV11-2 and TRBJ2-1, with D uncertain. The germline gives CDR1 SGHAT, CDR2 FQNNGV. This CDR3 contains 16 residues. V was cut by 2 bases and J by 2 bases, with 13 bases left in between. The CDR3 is CASSLWRAPPYNEQFF. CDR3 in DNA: TGTGCCAGCAGCTTATGGCGTGCTCCTCCCTACAATGAGCAGTTCTTC.

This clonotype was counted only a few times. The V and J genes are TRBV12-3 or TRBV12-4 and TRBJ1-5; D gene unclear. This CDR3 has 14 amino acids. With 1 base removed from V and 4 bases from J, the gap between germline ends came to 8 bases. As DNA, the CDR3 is TGTGCCAGCAGTTTAGTCAGTCGGAATCAGCCCCAGCATTTT. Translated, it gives CASSLVSRNQPQHF.

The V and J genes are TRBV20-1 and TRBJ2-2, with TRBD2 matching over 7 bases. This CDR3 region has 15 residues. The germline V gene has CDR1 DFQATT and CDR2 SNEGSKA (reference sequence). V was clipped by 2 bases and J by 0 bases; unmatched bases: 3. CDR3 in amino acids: CSARPSGPNTGELFF. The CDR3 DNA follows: TGCAGTGCTAGACCTAGCGGCCCGAACACCGGGGAGCTGTTTTTT.

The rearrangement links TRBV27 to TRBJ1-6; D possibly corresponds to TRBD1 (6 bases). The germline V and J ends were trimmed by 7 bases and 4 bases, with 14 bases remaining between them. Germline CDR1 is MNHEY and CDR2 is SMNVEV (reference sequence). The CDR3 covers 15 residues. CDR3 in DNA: TGTGCCAGCACCGTCCGGGGGACATATAATTCACCCCTCCACTTT. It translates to CASTVRGTYNSPLHF.

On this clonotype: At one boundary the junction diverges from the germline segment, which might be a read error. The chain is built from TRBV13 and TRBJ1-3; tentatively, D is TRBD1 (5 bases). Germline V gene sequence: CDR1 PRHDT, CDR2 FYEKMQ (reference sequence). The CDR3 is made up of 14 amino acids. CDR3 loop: CATSPRENGNTIYF. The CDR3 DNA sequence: TGTGCCACCAGCCCCAGGGAAAATGGAAACACCATATATTTT.

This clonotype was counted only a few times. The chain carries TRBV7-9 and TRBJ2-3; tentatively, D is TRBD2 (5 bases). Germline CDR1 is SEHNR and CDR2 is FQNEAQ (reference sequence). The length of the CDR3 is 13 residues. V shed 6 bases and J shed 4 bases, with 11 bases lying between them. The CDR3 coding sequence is TGTGCCAGCAGACTAGACACTTCAGATACGCAGTATTTT. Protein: CASRLDTSDTQYF.

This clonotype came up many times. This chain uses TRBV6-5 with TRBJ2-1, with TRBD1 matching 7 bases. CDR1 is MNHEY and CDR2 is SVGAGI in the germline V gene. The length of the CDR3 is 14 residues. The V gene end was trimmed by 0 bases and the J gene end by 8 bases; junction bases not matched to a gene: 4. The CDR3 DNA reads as TGTGCCAGCAGTTACTCCGGACAGGTCGATGAGCAGTTCTTC. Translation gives CASSYSGQVDEQFF.

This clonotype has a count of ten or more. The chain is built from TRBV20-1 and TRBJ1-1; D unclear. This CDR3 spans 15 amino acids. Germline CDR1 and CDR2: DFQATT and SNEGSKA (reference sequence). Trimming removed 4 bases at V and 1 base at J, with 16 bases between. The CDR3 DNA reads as TGCAGTGCTATCGACATGGCGGAGACGAACACTGAAGCTTTCTTT. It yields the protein CSAIDMAETNTEAFF.

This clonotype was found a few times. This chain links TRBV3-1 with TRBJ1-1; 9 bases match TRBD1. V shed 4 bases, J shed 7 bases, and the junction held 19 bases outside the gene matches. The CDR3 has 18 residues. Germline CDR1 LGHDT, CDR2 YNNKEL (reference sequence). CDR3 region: CASSPFGPGTGIGVEAFF. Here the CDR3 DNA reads TGTGCCAGCAGCCCTTTCGGTCCCGGGACAGGGATCGGGGTTGAAGCTTTCTTT.

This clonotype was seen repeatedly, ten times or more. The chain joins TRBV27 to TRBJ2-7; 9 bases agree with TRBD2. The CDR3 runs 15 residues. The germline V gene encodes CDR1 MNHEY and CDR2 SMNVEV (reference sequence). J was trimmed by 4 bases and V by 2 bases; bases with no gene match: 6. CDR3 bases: TGTGCCAGCAGTTTAGGTAGCGGGAGTGGATACGAGCAGTACTTC. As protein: CASSLGSGSGYEQYF.

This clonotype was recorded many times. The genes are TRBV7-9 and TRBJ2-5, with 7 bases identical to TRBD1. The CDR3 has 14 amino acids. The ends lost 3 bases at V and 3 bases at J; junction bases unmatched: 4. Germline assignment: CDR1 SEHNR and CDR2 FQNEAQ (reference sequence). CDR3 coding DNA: TGTGCCAGCAGCTTGACAGGGAAAGAAGAGACCCAGTACTTC. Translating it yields CASSLTGKEETQYF.

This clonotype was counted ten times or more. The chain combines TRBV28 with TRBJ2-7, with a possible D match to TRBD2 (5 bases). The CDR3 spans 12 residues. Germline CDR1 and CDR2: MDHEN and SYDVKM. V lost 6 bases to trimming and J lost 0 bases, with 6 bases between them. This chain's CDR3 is CASSGISYEQYF. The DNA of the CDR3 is TGTGCCAGCAGCGGGATCTCCTACGAGCAGTACTTC. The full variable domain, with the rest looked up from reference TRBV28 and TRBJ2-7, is DVKVTQSSRYLVKRTGEKVFLECVQDMDHENMFWYRQDPGLGLRLIYFSYDVKMKEKGDIPEGYSVSREKKERFSLILESASTNQTSMYLCASSGISYEQYFGPGTRLTVT.

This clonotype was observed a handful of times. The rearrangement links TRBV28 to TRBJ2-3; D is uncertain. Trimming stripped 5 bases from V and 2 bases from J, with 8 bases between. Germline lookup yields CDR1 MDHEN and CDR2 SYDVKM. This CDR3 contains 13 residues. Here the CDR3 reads CASSLLITDTQYF. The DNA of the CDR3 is TGTGCCAGCAGTCTACTTATCACAGATACGCAGTATTTT.

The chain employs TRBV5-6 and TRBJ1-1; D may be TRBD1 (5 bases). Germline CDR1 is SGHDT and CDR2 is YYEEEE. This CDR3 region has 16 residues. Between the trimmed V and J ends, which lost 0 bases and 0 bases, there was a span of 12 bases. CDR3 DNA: TGTGCCAGCAGCTTGGATCGAGGGGCGATGAACACTGAAGCTTTCTTT. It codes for CASSLDRGAMNTEAFF.

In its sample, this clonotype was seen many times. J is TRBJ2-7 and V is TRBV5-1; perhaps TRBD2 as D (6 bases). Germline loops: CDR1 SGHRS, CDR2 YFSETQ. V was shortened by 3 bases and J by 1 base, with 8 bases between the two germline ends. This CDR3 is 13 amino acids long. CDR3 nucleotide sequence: TGCGCCAGCAGCTCAAGCGGGTCCTACGAGCAGTACTTC. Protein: CASSSSGSYEQYF.

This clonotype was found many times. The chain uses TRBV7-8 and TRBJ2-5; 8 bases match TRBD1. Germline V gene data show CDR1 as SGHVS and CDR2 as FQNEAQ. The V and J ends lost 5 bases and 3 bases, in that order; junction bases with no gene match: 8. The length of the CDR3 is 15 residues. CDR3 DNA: TGTGCCAGCAGCCATTTCGGGACAGGAGAAGAGACCCAGTACTTC. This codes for CASSHFGTGEETQYF. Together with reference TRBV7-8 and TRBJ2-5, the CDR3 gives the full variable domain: GAGVSQSPRYKVAKRGQDVALRCDPISGHVSLFWYQQALGQGPEFLTYFQNEAQLDKSGLPSDRFFAERPEGSVSTLKIQRTQQEDSAVYLCASSHFGTGEETQYFGPGTRLLVL.

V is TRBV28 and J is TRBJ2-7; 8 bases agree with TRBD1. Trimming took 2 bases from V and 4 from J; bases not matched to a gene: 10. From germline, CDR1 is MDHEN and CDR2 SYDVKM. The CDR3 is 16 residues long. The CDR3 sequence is CASSLGHGQGPYEQYV. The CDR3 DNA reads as TGTGCCAGCAGTTTAGGACACGGACAGGGTCCTTACGAGCAGTACGTC.

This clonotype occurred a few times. The CDR3 region is CASSWSDTGDEQYV. The CDR3 region has the DNA TGTGCCAGCAGTTGGTCAGACACAGGGGACGAGCAGTACGTC. The J gene is TRBJ2-7, the V gene TRBV6-5; TRBD1 matches at 7 bases. The CDR3 runs 14 residues. Germline V gene lookup returns CDR1 MNHEY and CDR2 SVGAGI. With V trimmed by 4 bases and J by 5 bases, 8 bases remained unmatched.